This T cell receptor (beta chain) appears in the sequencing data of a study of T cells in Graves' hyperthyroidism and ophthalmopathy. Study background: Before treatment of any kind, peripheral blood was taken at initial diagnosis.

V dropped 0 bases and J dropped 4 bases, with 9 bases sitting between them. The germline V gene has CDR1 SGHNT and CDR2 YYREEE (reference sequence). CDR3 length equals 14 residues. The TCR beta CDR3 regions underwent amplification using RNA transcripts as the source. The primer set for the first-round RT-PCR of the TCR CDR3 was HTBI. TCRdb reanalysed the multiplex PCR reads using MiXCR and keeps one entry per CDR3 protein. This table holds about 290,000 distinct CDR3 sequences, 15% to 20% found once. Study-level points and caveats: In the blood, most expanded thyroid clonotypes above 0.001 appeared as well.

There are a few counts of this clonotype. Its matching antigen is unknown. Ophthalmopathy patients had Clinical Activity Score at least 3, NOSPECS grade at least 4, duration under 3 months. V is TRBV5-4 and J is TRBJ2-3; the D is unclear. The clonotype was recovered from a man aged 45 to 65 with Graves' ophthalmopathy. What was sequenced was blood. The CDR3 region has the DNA TGTGCCAGCAGCTTGGAGTTAGAGGCAGATACGCAGTATTTT. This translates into CASSLELEADTQYF.